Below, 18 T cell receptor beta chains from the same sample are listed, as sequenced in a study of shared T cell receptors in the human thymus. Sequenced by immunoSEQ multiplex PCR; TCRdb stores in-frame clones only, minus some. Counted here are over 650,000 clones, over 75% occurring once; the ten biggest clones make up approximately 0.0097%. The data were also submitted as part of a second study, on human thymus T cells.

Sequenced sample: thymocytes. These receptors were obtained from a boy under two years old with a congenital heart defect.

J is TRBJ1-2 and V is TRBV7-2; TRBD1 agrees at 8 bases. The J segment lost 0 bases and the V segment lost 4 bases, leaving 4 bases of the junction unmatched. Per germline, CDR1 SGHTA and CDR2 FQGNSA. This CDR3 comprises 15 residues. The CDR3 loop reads CASSSKGQANYGYTF. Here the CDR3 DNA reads TGTGCCAGCAGCTCCAAGGGACAGGCTAACTATGGCTACACCTTC. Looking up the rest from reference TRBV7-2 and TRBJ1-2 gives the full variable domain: GAGVSQSPSNKVTEKGKDVELRCDPISGHTALYWYRQSLGQGLEFLIYFQGNSAPDKSGLPSDRFSAERTGGSVSTLTIQRTQQEDSAVYLCASSSKGQANYGYTFGSGTRLTVV.

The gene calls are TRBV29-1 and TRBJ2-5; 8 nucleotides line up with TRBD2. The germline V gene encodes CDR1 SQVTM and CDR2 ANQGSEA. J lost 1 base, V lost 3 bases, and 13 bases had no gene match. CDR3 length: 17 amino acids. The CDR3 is CSVDEAGAPPAQETQYF. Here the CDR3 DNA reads TGCAGCGTTGATGAAGCGGGGGCCCCACCAGCCCAAGAGACCCAGTACTTC.

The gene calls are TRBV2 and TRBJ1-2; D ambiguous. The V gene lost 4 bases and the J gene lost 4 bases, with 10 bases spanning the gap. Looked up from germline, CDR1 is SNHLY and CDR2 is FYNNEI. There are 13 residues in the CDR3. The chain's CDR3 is CASSGEGSYGYTF. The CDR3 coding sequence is TGTGCCAGCAGTGGGGAGGGATCCTATGGCTACACCTTC.

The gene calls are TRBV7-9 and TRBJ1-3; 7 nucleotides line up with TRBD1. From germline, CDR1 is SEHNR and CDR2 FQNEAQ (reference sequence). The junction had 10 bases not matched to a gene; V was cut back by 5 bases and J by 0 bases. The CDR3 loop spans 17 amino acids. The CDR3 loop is CASSPGGWDSSGNTIYF. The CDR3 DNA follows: TGTGCCAGCAGCCCAGGGGGTTGGGACAGCTCTGGAAACACCATATATTTT.

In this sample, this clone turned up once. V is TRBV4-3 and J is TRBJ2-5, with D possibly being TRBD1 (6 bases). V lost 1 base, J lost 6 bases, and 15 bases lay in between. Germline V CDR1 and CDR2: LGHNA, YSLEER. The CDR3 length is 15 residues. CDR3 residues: CASSQATGHKKTQYF. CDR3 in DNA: TGCGCCAGCAGCCAAGCGACGGGACATAAAAAGACCCAGTACTTC.

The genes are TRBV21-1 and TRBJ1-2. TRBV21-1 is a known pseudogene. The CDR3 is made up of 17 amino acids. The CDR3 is CASTPPEGPDPNYGYTF. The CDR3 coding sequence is TGTGCCAGCACCCCGCCAGAGGGCCCCGATCCTAACTATGGCTACACCTTC.

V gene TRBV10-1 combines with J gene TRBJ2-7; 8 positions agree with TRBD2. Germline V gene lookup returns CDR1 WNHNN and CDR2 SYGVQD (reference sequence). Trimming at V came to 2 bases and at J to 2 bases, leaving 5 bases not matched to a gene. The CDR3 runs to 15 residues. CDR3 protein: CASSEEPGGTYEQYF. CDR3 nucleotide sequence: TGCGCCAGCAGTGAGGAACCGGGGGGGACCTACGAGCAGTACTTC.

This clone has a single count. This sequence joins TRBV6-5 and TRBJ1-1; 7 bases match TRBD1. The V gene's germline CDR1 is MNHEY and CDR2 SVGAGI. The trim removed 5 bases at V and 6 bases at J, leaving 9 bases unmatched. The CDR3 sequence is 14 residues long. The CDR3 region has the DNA TGTGCCAGCAGTCGACAGGGCCCCCGAGCTGAAGCTTTCTTT. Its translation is CASSRQGPRAEAFF.

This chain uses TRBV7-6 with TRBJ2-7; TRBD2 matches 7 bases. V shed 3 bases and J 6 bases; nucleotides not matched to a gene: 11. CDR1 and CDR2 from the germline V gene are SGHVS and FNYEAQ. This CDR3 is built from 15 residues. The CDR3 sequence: CASSLGRRTGGEQYF. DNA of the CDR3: TGTGCCAGCAGCTTGGGACGGCGGACGGGGGGCGAGCAGTACTTC.

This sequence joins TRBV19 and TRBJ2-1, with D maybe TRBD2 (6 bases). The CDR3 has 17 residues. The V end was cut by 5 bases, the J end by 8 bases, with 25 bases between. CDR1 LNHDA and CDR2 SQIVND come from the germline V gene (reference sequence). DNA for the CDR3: TGTGCCAGTAGTCCCTCGGTGGGACTCCCCCTTCATGATGAGCAGTTCTTC. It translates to CASSPSVGLPLHDEQFF.

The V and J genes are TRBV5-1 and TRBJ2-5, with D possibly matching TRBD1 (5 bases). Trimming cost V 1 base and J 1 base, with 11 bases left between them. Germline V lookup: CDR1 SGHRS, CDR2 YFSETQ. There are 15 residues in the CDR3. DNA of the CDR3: TGCGCCAGCAGCTTGAGGGGCAGCTCCCAAGAGACCCAGTACTTC. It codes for CASSLRGSSQETQYF.

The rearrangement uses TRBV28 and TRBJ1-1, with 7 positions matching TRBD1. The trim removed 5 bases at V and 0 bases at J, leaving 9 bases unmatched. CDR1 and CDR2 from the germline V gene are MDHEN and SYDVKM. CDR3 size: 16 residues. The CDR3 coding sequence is TGTGCCAGCAGTCTCGGACAGGCAATACTGAACACTGAAGCTTTCTTT. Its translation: CASSLGQAILNTEAFF.

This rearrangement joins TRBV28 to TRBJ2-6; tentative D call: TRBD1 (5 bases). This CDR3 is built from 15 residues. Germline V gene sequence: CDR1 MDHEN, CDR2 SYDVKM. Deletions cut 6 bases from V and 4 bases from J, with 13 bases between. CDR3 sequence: CASRAGNLGANVLTF. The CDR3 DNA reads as TGTGCCAGCAGGGCAGGGAATCTGGGGGCCAACGTCCTGACTTTC.

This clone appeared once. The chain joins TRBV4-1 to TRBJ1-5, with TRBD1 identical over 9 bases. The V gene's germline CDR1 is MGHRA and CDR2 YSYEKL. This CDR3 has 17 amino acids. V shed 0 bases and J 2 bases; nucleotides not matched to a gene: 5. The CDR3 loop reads CASSQERTGAGNQPQHF. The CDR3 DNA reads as TGCGCCAGCAGCCAAGAAAGGACAGGGGCGGGCAATCAGCCCCAGCATTTT.

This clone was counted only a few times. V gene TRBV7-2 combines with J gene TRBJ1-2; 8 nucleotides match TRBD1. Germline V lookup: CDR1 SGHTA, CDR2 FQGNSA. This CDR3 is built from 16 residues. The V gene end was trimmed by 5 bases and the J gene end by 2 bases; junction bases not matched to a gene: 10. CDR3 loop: CASSPRQGSPNYGYTF. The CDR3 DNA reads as TGTGCCAGCAGCCCAAGACAGGGGAGCCCCAACTATGGCTACACCTTC.

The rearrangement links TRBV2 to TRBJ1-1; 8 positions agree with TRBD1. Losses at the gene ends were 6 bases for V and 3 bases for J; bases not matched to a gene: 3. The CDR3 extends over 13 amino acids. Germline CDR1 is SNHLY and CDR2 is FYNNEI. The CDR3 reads CASSGQGDTEAFF. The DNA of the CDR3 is TGTGCCAGCAGCGGACAGGGAGACACTGAAGCTTTCTTT.

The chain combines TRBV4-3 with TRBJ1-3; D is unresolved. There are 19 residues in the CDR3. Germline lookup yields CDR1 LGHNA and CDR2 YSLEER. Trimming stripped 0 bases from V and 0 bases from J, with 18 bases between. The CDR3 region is CASSQDQRGQAPSGNTIYF. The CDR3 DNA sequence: TGCGCCAGCAGCCAAGATCAACGTGGTCAGGCGCCCTCTGGAAACACCATATATTTT.

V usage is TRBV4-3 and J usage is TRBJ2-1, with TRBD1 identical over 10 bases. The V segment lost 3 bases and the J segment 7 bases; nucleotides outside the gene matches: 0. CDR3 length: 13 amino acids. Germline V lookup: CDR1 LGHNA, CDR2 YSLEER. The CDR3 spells CASSQGQGNEQFF. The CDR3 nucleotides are TGCGCCAGCAGCCAGGGACAGGGGAATGAGCAGTTCTTC.